The sequence of this T cell receptor (beta chain) was determined in a study of T cells in Graves' hyperthyroidism and ophthalmopathy. With respect to this clonotype: What it binds is unknown.

Amplification of TCR beta CDR3 regions was performed using RNA transcripts as template. First-round RT-PCR with HTBI primers amplified the TCR CDR3 region. TCRdb reanalysed the multiplex PCR reads using MiXCR and keeps one entry per CDR3 protein. The sample contains 480,000 or so distinct CDR3 sequences, around 50% of which appear only once. Whole-study findings and limits: With a median lead of roughly 6.8 months before onset, the model predicted ophthalmopathy. Ophthalmopathy and stable hyperthyroidism were separated by a 13 V-J model.

The sequence was obtained from an adult woman with Graves' disease, either hyperthyroidism or ophthalmopathy (not recorded which). Sequencing was done on a sample of peripheral blood or thyroid tissue (not recorded which).

The CDR3 reads CAIRGGLAGTYEQYF. CDR3 DNA sequence: TGTGCCATCAGGGGAGGACTAGCGGGGACCTACGAGCAGTACTTC. This chain uses TRBV10-3 with TRBJ2-7; 12 nucleotides line up with TRBD2. After removal of 6 bases from V and 2 bases from J, the junction contained 5 bases not matched to a gene. The CDR3 spans 15 residues. CDR1 is ENHRY and CDR2 is SYGVKD in the germline V gene.